This T cell receptor beta chain was found in a study of cytomegalovirus exposure and HLA in healthy donors. Looking at the study overall: Findings of an earlier analysis included roughly 110 million unique TCR beta sequences from 180 million or so T cells. Among 398 genotyped donors, roughly 80% fell in the Caucasian-associated ancestry cluster. Study-level points and caveats: Per a prior analysis, the majority of TCR beta V segments were productive roughly 90% or roughly 30% of the time.

Primers for the PCR totalled 60 Vbeta and 13 Jbeta. The repertoire was sequenced with immunoSEQ multiplex PCR; TCRdb's copy has only in-frame clones and lacks some. The sample records 130,000 to 150,000 clones, around 84% being singletons. Of note for this clone: What it binds is not known.

CDR3 length: 14 residues. CDR1 is MNHNY, CDR2 SVGAGI, per germline (reference sequence). With V trimmed by 6 bases and J by 7 bases, 7 bases remained unmatched. The donors comprised healthy bone marrow donors. The sample consisted of PBMCs. This receptor was taken from a boy between 2 and 10 years old in good health and CMV-seronegative. The chain uses TRBV6-6 and TRBJ2-2; 8 bases are shared with TRBD2. The CDR3 spells CASRLLAVLGELFF. DNA for the CDR3: TGTGCCAGCAGGTTACTAGCGGTCCTCGGGGAGCTGTTTTTT.